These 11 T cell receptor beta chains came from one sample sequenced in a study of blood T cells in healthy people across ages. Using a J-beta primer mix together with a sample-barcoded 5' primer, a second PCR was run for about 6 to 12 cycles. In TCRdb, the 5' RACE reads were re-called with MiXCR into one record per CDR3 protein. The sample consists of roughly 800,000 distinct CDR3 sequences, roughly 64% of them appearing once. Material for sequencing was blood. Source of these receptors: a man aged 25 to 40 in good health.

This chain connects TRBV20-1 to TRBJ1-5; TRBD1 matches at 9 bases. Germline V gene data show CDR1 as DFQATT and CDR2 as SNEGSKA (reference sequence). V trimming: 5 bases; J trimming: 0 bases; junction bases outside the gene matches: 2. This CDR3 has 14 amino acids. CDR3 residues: CSAGTGISNQPQHF. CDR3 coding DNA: TGCAGTGCTGGGACAGGGATTAGCAATCAGCCCCAGCATTTT.

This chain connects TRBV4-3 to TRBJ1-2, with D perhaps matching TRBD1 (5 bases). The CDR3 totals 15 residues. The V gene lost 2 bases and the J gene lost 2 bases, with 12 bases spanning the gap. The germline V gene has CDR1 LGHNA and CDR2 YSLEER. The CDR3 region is CASSQQSGTNYGYTF. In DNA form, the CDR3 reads TGCGCCAGCAGCCAACAGTCCGGGACGAACTATGGCTACACCTTC.

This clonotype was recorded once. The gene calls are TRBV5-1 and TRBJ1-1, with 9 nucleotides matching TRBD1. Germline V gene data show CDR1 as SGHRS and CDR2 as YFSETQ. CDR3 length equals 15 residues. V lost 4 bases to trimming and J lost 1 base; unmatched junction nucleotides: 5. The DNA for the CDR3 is TGCGCCAGCAGCCCCCTGGACAGGGGGAACACTGAAGCTTTCTTT. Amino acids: CASSPLDRGNTEAFF. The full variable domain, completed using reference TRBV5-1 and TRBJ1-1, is KAGVTQTPRYLIKTRGQQVTLSCSPISGHRSVSWYQQTPGQGLQFLFEYFSETQRNKGNFPGRFSGRQFSNSRSEMNVSTLELGDSALYLCASSPLDRGNTEAFFGQGTRLTVV.

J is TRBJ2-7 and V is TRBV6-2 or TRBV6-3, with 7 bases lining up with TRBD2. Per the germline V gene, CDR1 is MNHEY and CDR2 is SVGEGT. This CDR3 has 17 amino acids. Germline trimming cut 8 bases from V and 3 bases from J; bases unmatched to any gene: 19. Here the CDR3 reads CASRNRDYGLGFYEQYF. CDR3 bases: TGTGCCAGCCGAAACCGGGACTATGGCCTAGGTTTCTACGAGCAGTACTTC.

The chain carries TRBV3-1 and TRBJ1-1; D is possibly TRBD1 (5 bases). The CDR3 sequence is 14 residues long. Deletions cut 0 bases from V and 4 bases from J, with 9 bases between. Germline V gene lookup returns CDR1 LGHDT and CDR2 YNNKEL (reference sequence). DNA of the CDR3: TGTGCCAGCAGCCAAGACCGGACACGCACTGAAGCTTTCTTT. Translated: CASSQDRTRTEAFF.

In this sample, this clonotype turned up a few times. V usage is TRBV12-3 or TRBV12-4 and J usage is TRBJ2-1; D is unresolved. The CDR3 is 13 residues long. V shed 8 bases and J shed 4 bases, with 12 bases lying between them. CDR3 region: CASVSGFYNEQFF. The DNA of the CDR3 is TGTGCCAGCGTCTCGGGCTTTTACAATGAGCAGTTCTTC.

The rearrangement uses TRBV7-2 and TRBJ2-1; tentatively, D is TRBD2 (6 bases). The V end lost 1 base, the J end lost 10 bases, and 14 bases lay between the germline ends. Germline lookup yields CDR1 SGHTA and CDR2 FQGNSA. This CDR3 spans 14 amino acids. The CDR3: CASSLVTGVGEQFF. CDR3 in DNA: TGTGCCAGCAGCTTAGTAACGGGAGTTGGCGAGCAGTTCTTC.

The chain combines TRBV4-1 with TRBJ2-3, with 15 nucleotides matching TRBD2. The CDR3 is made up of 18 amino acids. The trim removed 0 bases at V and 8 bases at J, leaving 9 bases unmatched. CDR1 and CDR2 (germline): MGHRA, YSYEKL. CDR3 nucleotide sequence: TGCGCCAGCAGCCAAGATCTTCGGACTAGCGGGGGGGCGGTTACGCAGTATTTT. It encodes CASSQDLRTSGGAVTQYF.

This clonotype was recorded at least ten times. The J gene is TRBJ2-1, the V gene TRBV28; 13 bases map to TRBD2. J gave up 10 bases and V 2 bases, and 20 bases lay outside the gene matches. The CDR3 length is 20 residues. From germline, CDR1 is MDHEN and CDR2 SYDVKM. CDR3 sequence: CASSLVGKPRLAGGLGEQFF. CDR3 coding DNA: TGTGCCAGCAGTTTAGTGGGGAAGCCCCGACTAGCGGGAGGTTTAGGGGAGCAGTTCTTC.

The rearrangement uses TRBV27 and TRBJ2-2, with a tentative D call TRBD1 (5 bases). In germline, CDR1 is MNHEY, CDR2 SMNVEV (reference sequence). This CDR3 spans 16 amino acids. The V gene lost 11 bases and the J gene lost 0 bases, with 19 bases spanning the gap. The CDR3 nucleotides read TGTGCCGACGCCGTCAGCAGGGCCGCGAACACCGGGGAGCTGTTTTTT. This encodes CADAVSRAANTGELFF.

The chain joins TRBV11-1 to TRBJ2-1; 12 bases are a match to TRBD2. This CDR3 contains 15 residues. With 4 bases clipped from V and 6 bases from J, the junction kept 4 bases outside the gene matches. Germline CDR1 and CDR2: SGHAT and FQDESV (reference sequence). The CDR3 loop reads CASSWTSGALNEQFF. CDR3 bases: TGTGCCAGCAGCTGGACTAGCGGGGCCCTCAATGAGCAGTTCTTC.